The entry below describes one T cell receptor beta chain. The antigen is unknown. The sample originates from a study of T cell repertoires in cytomegalovirus infection. The overall study: Recently described HLA-C-restricted plus well-studied HLA-B-restricted CMV epitopes were used. From public TCR beta signatures came an indication of both CMV infection and matching HLA type. Findings and caveats of the study: Cumulative public TCR beta family frequency identified CMV carriers with the relevant HLA. CMV-specific TCR beta clonotypes restricted by HLA-C dominated the ex vivo response.

This CDR3 spans 16 amino acids. The V gene end was trimmed by 5 bases and the J gene end by 1 base; junction bases not matched to a gene: 9. TCRdb re-called the reads with MiXCR, one entry per CDR3 protein. The sample lists just under 500,000 distinct CDR3 sequences; roughly 34% were seen once. This sequence originates from a human donor in good health (CMV status not recorded). Some clones in this sample may be carry-over from other donors' samples. The chain joins TRBV12-3 or TRBV12-4 to TRBJ1-1; 8 bases agree with TRBD1. The sequences come from cultured PBMCs, collected from culture after CMV antigen stimulation. The CDR3 DNA follows: TGTGCCAGCAGTCCAACAGGGGGAGGTAGGAACACTGAAGCTTTCTTT. This encodes CASSPTGGGRNTEAFF.